What follows describes a single TCR beta chain. Clones were sequenced by immunoSEQ multiplex PCR, and TCRdb holds only the in-frame ones, with some missing. The sample has around 150,000 clones, more than 60% seen once. This entry is derived from a study of blood T cell repertoires in COVID-19. The CDR3 spans 17 residues. The germline CDR1 and CDR2 sequences are MNHEY and SMNVEV (reference sequence). Trimming left V 3 bases short and J 0 bases short, with 15 bases between. The sample taken for sequencing was peripheral blood. V usage is TRBV27 and J usage is TRBJ2-1; D unclear. The source is a man between 65 and 85 years old with acute or convalescent COVID-19. DNA for the CDR3: TGTGCCAGCAGTTTTTCCTCCGAGCGTATCTCCTACAATGAGCAGTTCTTC. Its protein product is CASSFSSERISYNEQFF.